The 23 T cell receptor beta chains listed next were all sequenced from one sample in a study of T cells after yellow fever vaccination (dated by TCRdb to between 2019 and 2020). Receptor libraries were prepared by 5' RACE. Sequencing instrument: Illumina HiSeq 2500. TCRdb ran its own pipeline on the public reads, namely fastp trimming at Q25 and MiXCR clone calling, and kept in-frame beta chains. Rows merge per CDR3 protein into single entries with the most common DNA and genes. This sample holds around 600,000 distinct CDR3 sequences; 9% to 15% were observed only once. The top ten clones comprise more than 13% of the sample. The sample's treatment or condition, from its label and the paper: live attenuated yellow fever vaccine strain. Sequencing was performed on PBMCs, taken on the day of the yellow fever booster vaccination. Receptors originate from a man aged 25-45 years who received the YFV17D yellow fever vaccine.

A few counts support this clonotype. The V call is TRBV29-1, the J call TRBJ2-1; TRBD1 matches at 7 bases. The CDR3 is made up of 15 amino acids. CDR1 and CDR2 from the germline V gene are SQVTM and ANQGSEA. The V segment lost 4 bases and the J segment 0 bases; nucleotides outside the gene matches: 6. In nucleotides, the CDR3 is TGCAGCGTTGGGGGACAGAGGAGCTCCTACAATGAGCAGTTCTTC. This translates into CSVGGQRSSYNEQFF.

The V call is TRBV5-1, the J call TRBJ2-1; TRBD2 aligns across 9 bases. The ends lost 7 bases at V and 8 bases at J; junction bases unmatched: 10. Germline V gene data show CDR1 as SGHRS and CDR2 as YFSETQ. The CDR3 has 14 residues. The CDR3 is CASREVAGVDEQFF. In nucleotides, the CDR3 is TGCGCCAGCCGCGAGGTAGCGGGAGTTGATGAGCAGTTCTTC.

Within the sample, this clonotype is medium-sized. CDR3 sequence: CASSSRVSQYF. The CDR3 coding sequence is TGTGCCAGCAGCTCCCGAGTGAGCCAGTACTTC. The chain links TRBV7-2 to TRBJ2-5, with no clear D. The CDR3 consists of 11 residues. Deletions cut 4 bases from V and 10 bases from J, with 10 bases between. From germline, CDR1 is SGHTA and CDR2 FQGNSA.

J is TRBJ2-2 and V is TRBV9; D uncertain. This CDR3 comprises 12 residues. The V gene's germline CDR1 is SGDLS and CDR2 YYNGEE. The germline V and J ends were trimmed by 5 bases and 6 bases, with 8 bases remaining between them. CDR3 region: CASRDPAGELFF. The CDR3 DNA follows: TGTGCCAGCAGGGACCCGGCCGGGGAGCTGTTTTTT.

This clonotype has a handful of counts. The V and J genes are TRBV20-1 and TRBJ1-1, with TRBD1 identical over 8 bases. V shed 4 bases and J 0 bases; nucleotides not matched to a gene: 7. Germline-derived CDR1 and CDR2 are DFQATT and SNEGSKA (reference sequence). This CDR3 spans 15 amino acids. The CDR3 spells CSATGQGTVNTEAFF. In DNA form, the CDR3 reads TGCAGTGCTACCGGACAGGGCACGGTGAACACTGAAGCTTTCTTT.

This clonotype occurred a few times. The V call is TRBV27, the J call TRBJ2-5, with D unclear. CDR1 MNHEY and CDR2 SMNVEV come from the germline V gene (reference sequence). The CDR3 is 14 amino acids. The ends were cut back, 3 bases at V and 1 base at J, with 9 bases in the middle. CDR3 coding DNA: TGTGCCAGCAGTTTTACGAGTGTCCAAGAGACCCAGTACTTC. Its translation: CASSFTSVQETQYF.

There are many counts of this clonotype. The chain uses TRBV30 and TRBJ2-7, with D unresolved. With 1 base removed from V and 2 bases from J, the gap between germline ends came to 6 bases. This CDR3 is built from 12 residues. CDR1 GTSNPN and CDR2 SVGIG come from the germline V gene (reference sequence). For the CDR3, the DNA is TGTGCCTGGAGTGGAAATCCCTACGAGCAGTACTTC. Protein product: CAWSGNPYEQYF.

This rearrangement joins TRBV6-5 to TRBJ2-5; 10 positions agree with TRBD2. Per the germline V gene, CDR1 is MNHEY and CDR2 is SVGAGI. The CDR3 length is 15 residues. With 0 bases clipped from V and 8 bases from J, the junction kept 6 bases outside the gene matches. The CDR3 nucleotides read TGTGCCAGCAGTTACTCGCGTCTAGCGGGAGACACCCAGTACTTC. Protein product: CASSYSRLAGDTQYF.

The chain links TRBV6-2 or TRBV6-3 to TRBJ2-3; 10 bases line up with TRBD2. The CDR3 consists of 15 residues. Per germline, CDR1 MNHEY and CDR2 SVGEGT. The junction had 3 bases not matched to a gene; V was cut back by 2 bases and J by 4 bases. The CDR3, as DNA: TGTGCCAGCAGTTACCTAGCGGGAGTATCAGATACGCAGTATTTT. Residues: CASSYLAGVSDTQYF.

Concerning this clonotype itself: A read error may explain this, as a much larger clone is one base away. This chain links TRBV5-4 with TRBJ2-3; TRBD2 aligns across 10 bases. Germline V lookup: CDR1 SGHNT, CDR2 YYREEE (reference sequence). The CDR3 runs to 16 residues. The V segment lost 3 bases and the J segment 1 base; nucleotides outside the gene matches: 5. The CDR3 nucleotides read TGTGCCAGCAGCTGGGCCGGGACTAGCGGCACAGATACGCAGTATTTT. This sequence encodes CASSWAGTSGTDTQYF.

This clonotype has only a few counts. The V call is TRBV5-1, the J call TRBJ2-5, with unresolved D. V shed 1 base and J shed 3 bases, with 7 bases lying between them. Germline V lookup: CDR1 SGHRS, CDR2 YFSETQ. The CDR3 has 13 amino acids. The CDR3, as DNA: TGCGCCAGCAGCTTGCCCGACGAAGAGACCCAGTACTTC. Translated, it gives CASSLPDEETQYF.

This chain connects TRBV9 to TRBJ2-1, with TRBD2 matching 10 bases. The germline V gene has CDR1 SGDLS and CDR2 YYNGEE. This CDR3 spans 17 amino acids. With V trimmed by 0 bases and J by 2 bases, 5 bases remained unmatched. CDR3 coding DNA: TGTGCCAGCAGCGTAGGGACTAGCGGCCCTCCCTACAATGAGCAGTTCTTC. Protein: CASSVGTSGPPYNEQFF.

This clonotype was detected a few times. The CDR3 sequence: CASSSGTLPYEQYF. The DNA of the CDR3 is TGTGCCAGCAGCTCTGGGACTCTACCCTACGAGCAGTACTTC. The chain links TRBV7-2 to TRBJ2-7; a possible D gene is TRBD2 (6 bases). The V and J ends lost 4 bases and 2 bases respectively, with 12 bases between them. The CDR3 loop spans 14 amino acids. The germline V gene encodes CDR1 SGHTA and CDR2 FQGNSA. The full variable domain, with the rest looked up from reference TRBV7-2 and TRBJ2-7, is GAGVSQSPSNKVTEKGKDVELRCDPISGHTALYWYRQSLGQGLEFLIYFQGNSAPDKSGLPSDRFSAERTGGSVSTLTIQRTQQEDSAVYLCASSSGTLPYEQYFGPGTRLTVT.

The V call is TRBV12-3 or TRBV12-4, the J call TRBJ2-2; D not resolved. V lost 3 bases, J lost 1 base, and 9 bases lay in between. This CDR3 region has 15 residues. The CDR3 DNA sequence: TGTGCCAGCAGTTTTTCGGCTGTGAACACCGGGGAGCTGTTTTTT. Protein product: CASSFSAVNTGELFF.

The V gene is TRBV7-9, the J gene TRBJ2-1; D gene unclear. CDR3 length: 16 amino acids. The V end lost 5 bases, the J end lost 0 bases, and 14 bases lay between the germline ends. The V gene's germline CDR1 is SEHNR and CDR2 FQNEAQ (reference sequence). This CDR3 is CASSPKPQLSYNEQFF. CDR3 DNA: TGTGCCAGCAGCCCCAAGCCTCAGCTCTCCTACAATGAGCAGTTCTTC.

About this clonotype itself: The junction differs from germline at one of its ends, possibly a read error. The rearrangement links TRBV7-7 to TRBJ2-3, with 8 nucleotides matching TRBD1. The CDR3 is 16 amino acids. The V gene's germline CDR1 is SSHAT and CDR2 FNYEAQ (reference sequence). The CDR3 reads CASSLGGTGRSDTQYF. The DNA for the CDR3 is TGTGCTAGCAGCTTAGGAGGGACAGGCCGAAGTGATACGCAGTATTTT.

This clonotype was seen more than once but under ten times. Written as DNA, the CDR3 is TGTGCCAGCAGTAACCCACTAGTCGGTCTCGACAATGAGCAGTTCTTC. This gives the protein CASSNPLVGLDNEQFF. This sequence joins TRBV6-5 and TRBJ2-1; TRBD2 is a possible D gene (5 bases). The CDR3 contains 16 residues. Germline CDR1 is MNHEY and CDR2 is SVGAGI. Deletions cut 5 bases from V and 5 bases from J, with 19 bases between.

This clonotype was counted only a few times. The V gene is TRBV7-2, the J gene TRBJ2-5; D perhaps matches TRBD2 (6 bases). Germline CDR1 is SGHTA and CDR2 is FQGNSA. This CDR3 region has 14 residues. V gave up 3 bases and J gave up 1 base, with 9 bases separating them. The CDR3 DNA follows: TGTGCCAGCAGCTTTCAGGGAGGCCAAGAGACCCAGTACTTC. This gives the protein CASSFQGGQETQYF.

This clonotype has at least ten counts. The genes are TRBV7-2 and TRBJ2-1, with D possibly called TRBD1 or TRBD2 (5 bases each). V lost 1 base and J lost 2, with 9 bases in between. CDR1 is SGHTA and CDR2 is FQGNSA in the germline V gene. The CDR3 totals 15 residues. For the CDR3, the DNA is TGTGCCAGCAGCTTAGGGGGACCGCCCTACAATGAGCAGTTCTTC. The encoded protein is CASSLGGPPYNEQFF.

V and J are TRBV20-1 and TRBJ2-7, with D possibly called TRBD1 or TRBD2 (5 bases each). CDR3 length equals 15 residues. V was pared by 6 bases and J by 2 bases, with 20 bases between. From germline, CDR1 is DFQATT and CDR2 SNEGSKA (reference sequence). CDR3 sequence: CSASTTGTPAYEQYF. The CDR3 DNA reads TGCAGTGCCAGCACTACCGGGACGCCAGCCTACGAGCAGTACTTC.

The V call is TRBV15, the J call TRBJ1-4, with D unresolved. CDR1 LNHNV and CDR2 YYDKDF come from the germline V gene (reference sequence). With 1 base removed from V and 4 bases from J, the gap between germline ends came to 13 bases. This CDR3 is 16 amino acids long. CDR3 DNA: TGTGCCACCAGCAGAGTTTTGCAACAGAATAATGAAAAACTGTTTTTT. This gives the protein CATSRVLQQNNEKLFF.

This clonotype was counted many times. The DNA for the CDR3 is TGCGCCAGCAGCGATGGACTAGCGGGTTACAATGAGCAGTTCTTC. Translated: CASSDGLAGYNEQFF. The rearrangement joins TRBV4-3 to TRBJ2-1, with 11 bases that match TRBD2. Germline loops: CDR1 LGHNA, CDR2 YSLEER. The V and J ends lost 5 bases and 4 bases, in that order; junction bases with no gene match: 4. The CDR3 has 15 residues.

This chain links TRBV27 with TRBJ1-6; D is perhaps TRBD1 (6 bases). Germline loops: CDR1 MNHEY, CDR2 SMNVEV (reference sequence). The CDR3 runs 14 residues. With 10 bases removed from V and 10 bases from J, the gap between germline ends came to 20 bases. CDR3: CATSEGGSSSPLHF. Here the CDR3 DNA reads TGTGCCACCTCGGAGGGGGGCTCTAGCTCACCCCTCCACTTT.